This TCR beta chain was sequenced for a study of human thymus T cells. Generated by immunoSEQ multiplex PCR, the TCRdb table keeps only in-frame clones and is missing some. This sample has roughly 130,000 clones; 90% to 95% occur once, and the top ten carry around 0.025%. The CDR3 covers 15 residues. The germline V gene encodes CDR1 SGHRS and CDR2 YFSETQ. V gave up 6 bases and J gave up 5 bases; unmatched junction bases: 9. Corrective cardiac operations yielded the resected thymus tissue. This chain links TRBV5-1 with TRBJ2-5; 11 bases are a match to TRBD2. Sequenced input: thymus tissue. This clonotype was obtained from a boy in the first two years of life with a congenital heart defect but otherwise immunologically healthy. As DNA, the CDR3 is TGCGCCAGCACCCTTAGCGGGGGGGCCGGTGAGACCCAGTACTTC. It is translated as CASTLSGGAGETQYF. Full variable domain (missing parts from reference TRBV5-1 and TRBJ2-5): KAGVTQTPRYLIKTRGQQVTLSCSPISGHRSVSWYQQTPGQGLQFLFEYFSETQRNKGNFPGRFSGRQFSNSRSEMNVSTLELGDSALYLCASTLSGGAGETQYFGPGTRLLVL.